What follows describes a single TCR beta chain. There are 15 residues in the CDR3. V was pared by 1 base and J by 3 bases, with 14 bases between. Germline assignment: CDR1 SGHRS and CDR2 YFSETQ. Original analysis: Nucleated cell number was recorded as an estimate derived from reference gene primer amplification. Here immunoSEQ multiplex PCR was the method, and the copy in TCRdb shows in-frame clones only, minus some. The V and J calls and clone size come from that table; D and trimming were worked out from the DNA. The table includes about 160,000 clones, around 80% detected once. The data originate from a study of blood T cell repertoires in COVID-19. Study-wide background: T cells, B-cell-depleted T cells, or PBMCs supplied cDNA or gDNA.

In terms of age and location, participants ranged from roughly 18 to 95 years and lived in about 25 US areas. The study assigned cohorts using participant-reported clinical history. Sequencing was performed on PBMCs or T cells enriched from blood (not recorded which). The receptor comes from a woman aged 50 to 60 in a cohort exposed to, infected with or recovered from COVID-19 (not recorded which). This rearrangement joins TRBV5-1 to TRBJ2-7, with a possible D match to TRBD1 (6 bases). CDR3 residues: CASSLMSRDIYEQYF. CDR3 DNA sequence: TGCGCCAGCAGCTTGATGAGTCGGGACATCTACGAGCAGTACTTC.